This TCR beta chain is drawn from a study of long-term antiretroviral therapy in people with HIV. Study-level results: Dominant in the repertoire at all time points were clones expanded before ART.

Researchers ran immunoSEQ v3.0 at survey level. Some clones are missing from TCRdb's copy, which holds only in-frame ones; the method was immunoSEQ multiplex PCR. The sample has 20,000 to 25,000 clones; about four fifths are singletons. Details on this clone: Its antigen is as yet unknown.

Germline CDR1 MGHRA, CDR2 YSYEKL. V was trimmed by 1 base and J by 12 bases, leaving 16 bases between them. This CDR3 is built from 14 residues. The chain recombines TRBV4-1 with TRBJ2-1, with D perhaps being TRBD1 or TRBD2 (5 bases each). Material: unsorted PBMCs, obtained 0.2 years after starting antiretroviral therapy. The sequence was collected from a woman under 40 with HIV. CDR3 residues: CASSQVLGESGQFF. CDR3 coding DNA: TGCGCCAGCAGCCAAGTACTGGGGGAATCGGGGCAGTTCTTC.